These T cell receptor beta chains were read from a single sample in a study of T-cell reconstitution after alpha-beta-depleted transplantation in children. TCRdb redid the calling of the PCR reads with MiXCR, one entry per CDR3 protein. The table records hundreds of thousands of distinct CDR3 sequences, approximately 17% of them present only once. Sequenced material: PBMCs from the stem cell graft donor, taken from the stem cell graft. These receptors were collected from a human donor who donated a stem cell graft to a child with acute myeloid leukemia. The CDR3 runs from the conserved cysteine through the conserved F or W. Each record gives: D gene, V gene, clone size, J gene, CDR3 DNA, CDR3 protein. D genes are given only for firm matches. Size is omitted from some rows. Given values are once, few, many or a class for expanded clones.

d_gene: TRBD2; v_gene: TRBV10-1; abundance: many; j_gene: TRBJ2-3; CDR3nt: TGCGCCAGCAGTGAAGCCCGGACTAGCGGGACAGATACGCAGTATTTT; CDR3aa: CASSEARTSGTDTQYF
d_gene: TRBD2; v_gene: TRBV13; abundance: many; j_gene: TRBJ2-3; CDR3nt: TGTGCCAGCAGCTTCCGCGGGGGGGCAACGGATACGCAGTATTTT; CDR3aa: CASSFRGGATDTQYF
d_gene: -; v_gene: TRBV5-1; abundance: -; j_gene: TRBJ2-3; CDR3nt: TGCGCCAGCAGCTTCTCGAGGCCTAGCGGCACAGATACGCAGTATTTT; CDR3aa: CASSFSRPSGTDTQYF
d_gene: TRBD2; v_gene: TRBV27; abundance: many; j_gene: TRBJ2-1; CDR3nt: TGTGCCAGCAGCATAGCGGGGGCAACGTACAATGAGCAGTTCTTC; CDR3aa: CASSIAGATYNEQFF
d_gene: TRBD2; v_gene: TRBV20-1; abundance: many; j_gene: TRBJ2-4; CDR3nt: TGCAGTGCTAGTATAGTCGCTAGCGGGAAAAACATTCAGTACTTC; CDR3aa: CSASIVASGKNIQYF
d_gene: -; v_gene: TRBV5-5; abundance: once; j_gene: TRBJ2-2; CDR3nt: TGTGCCAGCAGCTTAACGCGACAGAACACCGGGGAGGTGTTTTTT; CDR3aa: CASSLTRQNTGEVFF
d_gene: -; v_gene: TRBV10-2; abundance: -; j_gene: TRBJ2-2; CDR3nt: TGCGCCAGCAGTGAGTATGGAGACCGAAACACCGGGGAGCTGTTTTTT; CDR3aa: CASSEYGDRNTGELFF
d_gene: TRBD2; v_gene: TRBV7-2; abundance: many; j_gene: TRBJ2-5; CDR3nt: TGTGCCAGCAGCTTCCCCAGCGGGGGGCGTGAGACCCAGTACTTC; CDR3aa: CASSFPSGGRETQYF
d_gene: TRBD2; v_gene: TRBV7-6; abundance: many; j_gene: TRBJ2-6; CDR3nt: TGTGCCAGCAGCTTAGCAGCGGGGGGAAGTGGGGCCAACGTCCTGACTTTC; CDR3aa: CASSLAAGGSGANVLTF
d_gene: -; v_gene: TRBV20-1; abundance: many; j_gene: TRBJ2-7; CDR3nt: TGCAGTGCCCGGACCGGGACTCCGAGCTCCTACGAGCAGTACTTC; CDR3aa: CSARTGTPSSYEQYF
d_gene: TRBD2; v_gene: TRBV3-1; abundance: -; j_gene: TRBJ2-1; CDR3nt: TGTGCCAGCGGACACCAGACTAGCGGGGGGGGAGGCGAGCAGTTCTTC; CDR3aa: CASGHQTSGGGGEQFF
d_gene: -; v_gene: TRBV25-1; abundance: many; j_gene: TRBJ2-1; CDR3nt: TGTGCCAGCGGAGTGGTCAGGAATGAGCAGTTCTTC; CDR3aa: CASGVVRNEQFF
d_gene: TRBD2; v_gene: TRBV20-1; abundance: many; j_gene: TRBJ2-5; CDR3nt: TGCAGTGCTAGGAGGAAGCGGGGGGCGGAAGAGACCCAGTACTTC; CDR3aa: CSARRKRGAEETQYF
d_gene: -; v_gene: TRBV7-2; abundance: many; j_gene: TRBJ1-5; CDR3nt: TGTGCCAGCAGCTCCAGCGCAGGGCTTGAGCAGCCCCAGCATTTT; CDR3aa: CASSSSAGLEQPQHF
d_gene: -; v_gene: TRBV4-3; abundance: many; j_gene: TRBJ2-3; CDR3nt: TGCGCCAGCAGCCCCCGGGAGCTACATGGGGCTACAGATACGCAGTATTTT; CDR3aa: CASSPRELHGATDTQYF
d_gene: TRBD1; v_gene: TRBV4-1; abundance: few; j_gene: TRBJ1-5; CDR3nt: TGCGCCAGCAGCCAAGATGAGATCGGACAGGGTTATCAGCCCCAGCATTTT; CDR3aa: CASSQDEIGQGYQPQHF
d_gene: -; v_gene: TRBV24-1; abundance: many; j_gene: TRBJ1-6; CDR3nt: TGTGCCACCAGTGATGGCCGGGACCACGACTTT; CDR3aa: CATSDGRDHDF
d_gene: -; v_gene: TRBV5-1; abundance: -; j_gene: TRBJ1-4; CDR3nt: TGCGCCAGCAGCTGGACCGGATTAACTAATGAAAAACTGTTTTTT; CDR3aa: CASSWTGLTNEKLFF
d_gene: TRBD2; v_gene: TRBV28; abundance: few; j_gene: TRBJ2-1; CDR3nt: TGTGCCAGCAGTTTAATGAGCGGGGCGGACAATGAGCAGTTCTTC; CDR3aa: CASSLMSGADNEQFF
d_gene: -; v_gene: TRBV20-1; abundance: -; j_gene: TRBJ1-1; CDR3nt: TGCAGTGCTAGAGGTAGGGTACGAGCGGCTTTCTTT; CDR3aa: CSARGRVRAAFF